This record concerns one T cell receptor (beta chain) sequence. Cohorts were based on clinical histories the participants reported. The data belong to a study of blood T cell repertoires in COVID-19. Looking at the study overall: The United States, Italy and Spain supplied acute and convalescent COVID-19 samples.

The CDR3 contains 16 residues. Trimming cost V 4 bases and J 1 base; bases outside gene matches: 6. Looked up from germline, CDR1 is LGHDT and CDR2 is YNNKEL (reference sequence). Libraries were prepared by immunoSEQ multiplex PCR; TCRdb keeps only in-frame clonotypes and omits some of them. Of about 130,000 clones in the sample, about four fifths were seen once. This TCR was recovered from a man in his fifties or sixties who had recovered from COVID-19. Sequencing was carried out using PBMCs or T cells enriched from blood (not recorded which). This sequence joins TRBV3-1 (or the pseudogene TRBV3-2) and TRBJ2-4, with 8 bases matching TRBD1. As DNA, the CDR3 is TGTGCCAGCAGCCTCCCGACAGGGGCGGCCAAAAACATTCAGTACTTC. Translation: CASSLPTGAAKNIQYF.